The 8 T cell receptor beta chains listed next were all sequenced from one sample in a study of blood T cell repertoires in COVID-19. Sequencing used immunoSEQ multiplex PCR; TCRdb keeps in-frame clones, though not all of them. The repertoire holds a few hundred thousand clones, with 80% to 90% as singletons. Sequencing was performed on peripheral blood. The receptors were sampled from a man in his forties with acute or convalescent COVID-19.

This clone is a singleton in its sample. The chain is built from TRBV5-4 and TRBJ2-7; 9 nucleotides line up with TRBD1. Germline CDR1 reads SGHNT; CDR2 reads YYREEE (reference sequence). After removal of 0 bases from V and 4 bases from J, the junction contained 5 bases not matched to a gene. This CDR3 is built from 15 residues. CDR3 in DNA: TGTGCCAGCAGCTTGGCATTCGACAGGGGGTACGAGCAGTACTTC. Translated: CASSLAFDRGYEQYF.

This chain uses TRBV19 with TRBJ1-1; 7 bases agree with TRBD1. CDR3 length: 13 amino acids. V trimming: 5 bases; J trimming: 8 bases; junction bases outside the gene matches: 8. The germline CDR1 and CDR2 sequences are LNHDA and SQIVND (reference sequence). The CDR3 coding sequence is TGTGCCAGTAGTGGGAGACAGGGATTAGAAGCTTTCTTT. As protein: CASSGRQGLEAFF. Drawing the rest from reference TRBV19 and TRBJ1-1, the complete variable domain is DGGITQSPKYLFRKEGQNVTLSCEQNLNHDAMYWYRQDPGQGLRLIYYSQIVNDFQKGDIAEGYSVSREKKESFPLTVTSAQKNPTAFYLCASSGRQGLEAFFGQGTRLTVV.

V is TRBV6-5 and J is TRBJ2-7, with a weak D call TRBD2 (7 bases). Looked up from germline, CDR1 is MNHEY and CDR2 is SVGAGI. This CDR3 contains 14 residues. With 2 bases removed from V and 6 bases from J, the gap between germline ends came to 14 bases. CDR3 region: CASSYRGGPGEQYF. The CDR3 DNA is TGTGCCAGCAGTTACAGGGGGGGTCCGGGCGAGCAGTACTTC.

V gene TRBV2 combines with J gene TRBJ2-7; D possibly corresponds to TRBD1 (6 bases). V gave up 4 bases and J gave up 4 bases, with 17 bases separating them. Germline V gives CDR1 SNHLY, CDR2 FYNNEI. CDR3 length: 15 residues. CDR3 nucleotide sequence: TGTGCCAGCAGTGTAGGTCTTAGGGGGTCGTACGAGCAGTACTTC. Its translation is CASSVGLRGSYEQYF. Full variable domain (outside the CDR3, taken from reference TRBV2 and TRBJ2-7): EPEVTQTPSHQVTQMGQEVILRCVPISNHLYFYWYRQILGQKVEFLVSFYNNEISEKSEIFDDQFSVERPDGSNFTLKIRSTKLEDSAMYFCASSVGLRGSYEQYFGPGTRLTVT.

The chain is built from TRBV11-2 and TRBJ1-4, with 9 bases aligning to TRBD1. Germline lookup yields CDR1 SGHAT and CDR2 FQNNGV. There are 15 residues in the CDR3. The junction had 7 bases not matched to a gene; V was cut back by 5 bases and J by 6 bases. The CDR3 nucleotides read TGTGCCAGCAGCGCCGACCGGGACAGGGATGAAAAACTGTTTTTT. Protein sequence: CASSADRDRDEKLFF.

V usage is TRBV5-6 and J usage is TRBJ2-4; 11 bases agree with TRBD1. Germline V gene data show CDR1 as SGHDT and CDR2 as YYEEEE. The V gene end was trimmed by 2 bases and the J gene end by 5 bases; junction bases not matched to a gene: 3. The CDR3 is made up of 15 amino acids. The CDR3 nucleotides read TGTGCCAGCAGCTTACCGGGACAGGGGGAAAACATTCAGTACTTC. This translates into CASSLPGQGENIQYF.

This chain uses TRBV18 with TRBJ1-6, with a possible D match to TRBD1 (5 bases). This CDR3 region has 13 residues. Germline V gene lookup returns CDR1 KGHSH and CDR2 LQKENI. V lost 5 bases to trimming and J lost 10 bases, with 12 bases between them. CDR3 sequence reads: CASSDQGPSPLHF. CDR3 DNA: TGTGCCAGCTCAGACCAGGGTCCCTCACCCCTCCACTTT.

CDR3 sequence reads: CASSSQQGQPQHF. The CDR3 region has the DNA TGTGCCAGCAGTTCACAACAGGGACAGCCCCAGCATTTT. The V and J genes are TRBV12-3 or TRBV12-4 and TRBJ1-5, with D possibly matching TRBD1 (6 bases). CDR3 length: 13 amino acids. V was clipped by 4 bases and J by 7 bases, with 11 bases between them.